These T cell receptor beta chains were read from a single sample in a study of cytomegalovirus exposure and HLA in healthy donors. Here immunoSEQ multiplex PCR was the method, and the copy in TCRdb shows in-frame clones only, minus some. The data show about 150,000 clones, about nine tenths seen once. Sequenced input: PBMCs. The origin of the receptors is a young man in good health and CMV-seronegative. The CDR3 runs from the conserved cysteine through the conserved F or W. The D gene is left open where the match is weak. A row's size may be missing; if present it is once, few, many or a size class.

j_gene,v_gene,abundance,d_gene,CDR3nt,CDR3aa
TRBJ1-5,TRBV6-5,-,-,TGTGCCAGCAGTTACAGTCCAGTTAGCAATCAGCCCCAGCATTTT,CASSYSPVSNQPQHF
TRBJ2-1,TRBV27,-,TRBD1,TGTGCCAGCAGTTTGGGACAGGTAGCCTACAATGAGCAGTTCTTC,CASSLGQVAYNEQFF
TRBJ2-3,TRBV27,-,-,TGTGCCAGCAGTGGTTGGGGGGGCCGGGACACAGATACGCAGTATTTT,CASSGWGGRDTDTQYF
TRBJ2-7,TRBV2,-,TRBD2,TGTGCCAGCAGCACCAGCGGGGGGTACTACGAGCAGTACTTC,CASSTSGGYYEQYF
TRBJ2-4,TRBV4-2,-,-,TGTGCCAGCAGCCAAGAAGGGGGTGGAGTAGCCAAAAACATTCAGTACTTC,CASSQEGGGVAKNIQYF
TRBJ2-1,TRBV6-4,-,-,TGTGCCAGCAGTCCACGGGGGGCCTCCTACAATGAGCAGTTCTTC,CASSPRGASYNEQFF
TRBJ1-2,TRBV5-4,-,TRBD1,TGTGCCAGCAGCCCCGGGACAGGGGTCGAAGGCTACACCTTC,CASSPGTGVEGYTF
TRBJ2-3,TRBV27,-,-,TGTGCCAGCAGTTTTGGGGCAGGGTTCATGACTAGCACAGATACGCAGTATTTT,CASSFGAGFMTSTDTQYF
TRBJ1-1,TRBV15,-,-,TGTGCCACCAGCCTCGGGAGGGTAATGAACACTGAAGCTTTCTTT,CATSLGRVMNTEAFF
TRBJ2-3,TRBV30,once,-,TGTGCCTTACAGGAAAACACAGATACGCAGTATTTT,CALQENTDTQYF
TRBJ2-1,TRBV19,-,TRBD2,TGTGCCAGTAGTATAGAAGAGGGCGGGGGGGCCTCTGATGAGCAGTTCTTC,CASSIEEGGGASDEQFF
TRBJ1-4,TRBV6-1,once,TRBD1,TGTGCCAGCAGTGCGGACAGGGTAACTAATGAAAAACTGTTTTTT,CASSADRVTNEKLFF
TRBJ1-2,TRBV5-1,few,TRBD1,TGCGCCAGCAGCTTGGGACAGGGCTTAGGCTACACCTTC,CASSLGQGLGYTF
TRBJ2-1,TRBV4-3,-,TRBD2,TGCGCCAGCAGCCAGGGACTAGCGCCCTTCAAGTACAATGAGCAGTTCTTC,CASSQGLAPFKYNEQFF
TRBJ2-1,TRBV27,-,TRBD2,TGTGCCAGCACCGGGACTAGCCACAATGAGCAGTTCTTC,CASTGTSHNEQFF
TRBJ1-1,TRBV7-9,-,-,TGTGCCAGCAGCTTAGGGTCGGGGATCACTGAAGCTTTCTTT,CASSLGSGITEAFF
TRBJ2-7,TRBV6-5,-,TRBD1,TGTGCCAGCAGTTTCCGACAGGGGGATCCCTACGAGCAGTACTTC,CASSFRQGDPYEQYF
TRBJ2-7,TRBV9,-,TRBD1,TGTGCCAGCAGTCCCGGGACAGGCTCCTACGAGCAGTACTTC,CASSPGTGSYEQYF
TRBJ1-3,TRBV9,-,TRBD1,TGTGCCAGCAGCGTCGACAGGGGCCTTTCTGGAAACACCATATATTTT,CASSVDRGLSGNTIYF
TRBJ2-1,TRBV6-1,-,-,TGTGCCAGCAGTGAATTAGGAGCGAATGAGCAGTTCTTC,CASSELGANEQFF
TRBJ2-2,TRBV11-2,-,-,TGTGCCAGCAGGGGGAGGACAGGAAAGATCAACACCGGGGAGCTGTTTTTT,CASRGRTGKINTGELFF
TRBJ1-4,TRBV10-2,-,-,TGCGCCAGCAGTGAGTCCCAGGTTAACAGATTGTTTTTT,CASSESQVNRLFF
TRBJ2-3,TRBV19,-,TRBD2,TGTGCCAGTAGTCCGAACCCTCCGGGACTAGCGGGAGAGGATACGCAGTATTTT,CASSPNPPGLAGEDTQYF
TRBJ1-1,TRBV5-1,-,-,TGCGCCAGCAGCCTGGACCCTAACGGTGAAGCTTTCTTT,CASSLDPNGEAFF
TRBJ1-1,TRBV4-1,-,TRBD1,TGCGCCAGCAGCCAAACAGGACAGGGATACACTGAAGCTTTCTTT,CASSQTGQGYTEAFF
TRBJ1-2,TRBV7-9,-,TRBD1,TGTGCCAGCAGCTTAGTTGGGACAGGGAATGGCTACACCTTC,CASSLVGTGNGYTF
TRBJ1-1,TRBV27,-,-,TGTGCCAGCACAGGGGTTGAAGCTTTCTTT,CASTGVEAFF
TRBJ1-1,TRBV30,-,TRBD1,TGTGCCTGGAGGGGGCAGGGGGACTCGGAAGCTTTCTTT,CAWRGQGDSEAFF
TRBJ2-7,TRBV5-1,-,-,TGCGCCAGCAGCCCAAACAGGGATGGATACGAGCAGTACTTC,CASSPNRDGYEQYF
TRBJ1-2,TRBV6-6,-,-,TGTGCCAGCAGTTACAGGGAGGGGAGTTATGGCTACACCTTC,CASSYREGSYGYTF
TRBJ1-1,TRBV7-9,-,-,TGTGCCAGCAGCTTACCGGGGAACACTGAAGCTTTCTTT,CASSLPGNTEAFF
TRBJ1-5,TRBV28,-,-,TGTGCCAGCAGGTGGACAGTTAGCAATCAGCCCCAGCATTTT,CASRWTVSNQPQHF
TRBJ2-3,TRBV4-1,once,-,TGCGCCAGCAGCCAAGTTATCACAGGGGGGGGGACAGATACGCAGTATTTT,CASSQVITGGGTDTQYF
TRBJ1-3,TRBV19,once,-,TGTGCCAGTAGTACCGGGAAGCCTGAGGTATATTTT,CASSTGKPEVYF
TRBJ2-1,TRBV5-4,-,TRBD2,TGTGCCAGCAACCCTTGGACTAGCGGGAGGAATGAGCAGTTCTTC,CASNPWTSGRNEQFF
TRBJ1-2,TRBV19,-,TRBD1,TGTGCCAGCGGACAGGGGGCTGGCTACACCTTC,CASGQGAGYTF
TRBJ2-5,TRBV28,-,-,TGTGCCAGCAGTTCTGGGCCAAGCAGTAGGAAGACCCAGTACTTC,CASSSGPSSRKTQYF
TRBJ1-1,TRBV5-1,-,-,TGCGCCAGCAGCTTGGTGCCAGGGTCAAGGGGTGAAGCTTTCTTT,CASSLVPGSRGEAFF
TRBJ2-2,TRBV7-7,once,TRBD2,TGTGCCAGCAGAAGACTAGCGGGAGGACAACCCGGGGAGCTGTTTTTT,CASRRLAGGQPGELFF
TRBJ2-1,TRBV6-5,-,TRBD1,TGTGCCAGCAGTTACTCCGGGACAGTCCGTTACAATGAGCAGTTCTTC,CASSYSGTVRYNEQFF
TRBJ1-5,TRBV27,-,-,TGTGCCAGCAGTTCTCTGGCAGGGAGGTGGAGCAATCAGCCCCAGCATTTT,CASSSLAGRWSNQPQHF
TRBJ1-5,TRBV19,-,-,TGTGCCAGTAGTATGTGGCAGTATAGCAATCAGCCCCAGCATTTT,CASSMWQYSNQPQHF
TRBJ2-3,TRBV11-3,-,TRBD2,TGTGCCAGCAGCTTAGAGGCTAGCGGATCCCACACAGATACGCAGTATTTT,CASSLEASGSHTDTQYF
TRBJ1-1,TRBV6-5,-,-,TGTGCCAGCACCCGTGAGGGTAAGAACACTGAAGCTTTCTTT,CASTREGKNTEAFF
TRBJ1-4,TRBV6-6,-,-,TGTGCCAGCAGTTACTCTGCCCGGGGGGAAAAACTGTTTTTT,CASSYSARGEKLFF
TRBJ1-1,TRBV2,few,-,TGTGCCAGCGAGGGGAACACTGAAGCTTTCTTT,CASEGNTEAFF